These 3 T cell receptor beta chains came from one sample sequenced in a study of cytomegalovirus exposure and HLA in healthy donors. The method was immunoSEQ multiplex PCR; TCRdb's version includes in-frame clones alone and lacks a portion of them. The sample has about 280,000 clones, 70% to 90% seen once. Input material: PBMCs. The receptors shown here come from a woman younger than 35 in good health and CMV-seronegative.

This sequence joins TRBV6-5 and TRBJ2-1, with D unclear. The germline CDR1 and CDR2 sequences are MNHEY and SVGAGI. The CDR3 is 12 residues long. The germline V and J ends were trimmed by 3 bases and 8 bases, with 8 bases remaining between them. The CDR3 DNA is TGTGCCAGCAGTTATTCGGGTTATGAGCAGTTCTTC. Protein sequence: CASSYSGYEQFF.

This rearrangement joins TRBV14 to TRBJ1-1; D may be TRBD1 (5 bases). The germline gives CDR1 SGHDN, CDR2 FVKESK. The V end was cut by 2 bases, the J end by 8 bases, with 12 bases between. The CDR3 spans 13 residues. CDR3 coding DNA: TGTGCCAGCAGCCAACGATTTGACAGAGAAGCTTTCTTT. Its protein is CASSQRFDREAFF.

In this sample, this clone turned up once. This rearrangement joins TRBV28 to TRBJ1-3; D is perhaps TRBD1 (5 bases). Deletions cut 5 bases from V and 5 bases from J, with 10 bases between. The CDR3 loop spans 13 amino acids. Germline V lookup: CDR1 MDHEN, CDR2 SYDVKM. CDR3 loop: CASSPRVRNTIYF. In DNA form, the CDR3 reads TGTGCCAGCAGTCCCAGGGTCCGAAACACCATATATTTT. The whole variable domain, remainder taken from reference TRBV28 and TRBJ1-3, is DVKVTQSSRYLVKRTGEKVFLECVQDMDHENMFWYRQDPGLGLRLIYFSYDVKMKEKGDIPEGYSVSREKKERFSLILESASTNQTSMYLCASSPRVRNTIYFGEGSWLTVV.